Below, 2 T cell receptor beta chains from the same sample are listed, as sequenced in a study of T cell responses to AZD1222 COVID-19 vaccine. The method was immunoSEQ multiplex PCR; TCRdb's version includes in-frame clones alone and lacks a portion of them. The sample shows around 160,000 clones, more than 70% of them seen only once. Source: peripheral blood, taken on day 0 of AZD1222 vaccination. The receptor source for this set is an adult in good health.

For this clone: The germline gene is not matched at one end of the junction; a read error may be the cause. V and J are TRBV2 and TRBJ1-6, with D tentatively TRBD1 (6 bases). The CDR3 runs 15 residues. From germline, CDR1 is SNHLY and CDR2 FYNNEI. In DNA form, the CDR3 reads TGTGCCAGCACTGAAATTGAGGGGGGCTATTCACCCCTCCACTTT. Protein product: CASTEIEGGYSPLHF.

This sequence joins TRBV13 and TRBJ1-1; TRBD1 aligns across 8 bases. Losses at the gene ends were 3 bases for V and 4 bases for J; bases not matched to a gene: 7. In germline, CDR1 is PRHDT, CDR2 FYEKMQ (reference sequence). This CDR3 is built from 15 residues. Written as DNA, the CDR3 is TGTGCCAGCAGCTTTAGCGTCACAGGGGGCACTGAAGCTTTCTTT. Translating it yields CASSFSVTGGTEAFF.